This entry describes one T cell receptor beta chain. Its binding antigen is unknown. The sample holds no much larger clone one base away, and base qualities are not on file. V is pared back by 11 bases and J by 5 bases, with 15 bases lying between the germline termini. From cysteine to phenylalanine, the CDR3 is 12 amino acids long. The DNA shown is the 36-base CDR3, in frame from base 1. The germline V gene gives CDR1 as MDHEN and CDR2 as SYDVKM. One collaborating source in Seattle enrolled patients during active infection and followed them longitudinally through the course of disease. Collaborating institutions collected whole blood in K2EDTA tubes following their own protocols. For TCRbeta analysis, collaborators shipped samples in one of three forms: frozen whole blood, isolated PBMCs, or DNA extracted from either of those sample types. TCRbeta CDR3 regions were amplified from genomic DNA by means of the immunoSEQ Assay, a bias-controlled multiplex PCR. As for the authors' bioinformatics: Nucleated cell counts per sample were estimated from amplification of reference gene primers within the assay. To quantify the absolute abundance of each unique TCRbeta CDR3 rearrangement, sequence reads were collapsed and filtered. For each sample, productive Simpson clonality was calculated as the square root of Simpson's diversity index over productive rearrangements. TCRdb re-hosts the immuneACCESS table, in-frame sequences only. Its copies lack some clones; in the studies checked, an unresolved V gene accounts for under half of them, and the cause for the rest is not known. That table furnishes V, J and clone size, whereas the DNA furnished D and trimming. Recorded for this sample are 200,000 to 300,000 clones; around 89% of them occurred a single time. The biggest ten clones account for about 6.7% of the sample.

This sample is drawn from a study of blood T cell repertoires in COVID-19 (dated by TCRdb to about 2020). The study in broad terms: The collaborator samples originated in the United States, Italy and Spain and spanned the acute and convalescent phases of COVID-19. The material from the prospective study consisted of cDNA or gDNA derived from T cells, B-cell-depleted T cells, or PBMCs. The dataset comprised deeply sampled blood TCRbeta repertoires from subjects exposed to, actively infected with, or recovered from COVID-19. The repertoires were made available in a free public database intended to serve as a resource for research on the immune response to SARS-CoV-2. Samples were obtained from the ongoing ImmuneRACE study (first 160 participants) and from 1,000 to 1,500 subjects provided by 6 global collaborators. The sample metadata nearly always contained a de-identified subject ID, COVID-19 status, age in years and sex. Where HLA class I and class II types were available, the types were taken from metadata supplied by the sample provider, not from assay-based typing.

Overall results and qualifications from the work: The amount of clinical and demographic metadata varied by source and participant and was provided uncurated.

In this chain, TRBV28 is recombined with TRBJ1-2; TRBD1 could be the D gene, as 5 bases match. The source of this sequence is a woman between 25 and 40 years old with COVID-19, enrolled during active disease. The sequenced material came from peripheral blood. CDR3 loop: CAGGGRQYGYTF. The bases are TGTGCCGGGGGGGGGAGACAGTATGGCTACACCTTC.